A single T cell receptor (beta chain) is shown here with its context. Sequencing was performed with immunoSEQ multiplex PCR; in TCRdb, only in-frame clones are kept and a portion is missing. The table has tens of thousands of clones, more than 75% seen once. This sample is part of a study of T cell responses to AZD1222 COVID-19 vaccine. This clonotype originated in an adult in good health. The material was peripheral blood, obtained on day 0 of MenACWY control vaccination.

CDR3 in DNA: TGTGCCAGCAGCCAAGAGGGGCTAGCGGGAGGGGATACGCAGTATTTT. Amino acids: CASSQEGLAGGDTQYF. V gene TRBV3-1 (or the pseudogene TRBV3-2) combines with J gene TRBJ2-3, with 12 bases lining up with TRBD2. CDR3 length: 16 residues. The V segment lost 0 bases and the J segment 6 bases; nucleotides outside the gene matches: 4. From germline, CDR1 is LGHDT and CDR2 YNNKEL (reference sequence).